This is a list of T cell receptor beta chains from one sample in a study of human T cells and chemical hapten exposure. TCRdb ran MiXCR on the RACE reads and lists one entry per CDR3 protein. The sample has 95,000 to 150,000 distinct CDR3 sequences; roughly 10% are singletons. The sample was whole blood, taken in connection with sensitization to the hapten diphenylcyclopropenone (DPC). Receptors were obtained from a woman aged 45-59 years with alopecia areata. Some clones in this sample may be carry-over from other donors' samples. Both conserved end residues are part of each CDR3. D genes are given only for firm matches. The size entry is marked missing in some rows and otherwise reads once, few, many or a size class.

d_call j_call v_call clone_size cdr3_aa cdr3_nt
NA TRBJ2-1 TRBV6-6 NA CASSYNGPSSYNEQFF TGTGCCAGCAGTTACAACGGGCCTAGCTCCTACAATGAGCAGTTCTTC
NA TRBJ1-6 TRBV20-1 many CSARAPNNSPLHF TGCAGTGCTAGGGCCCCTAATAATTCACCCCTCCACTTT
NA TRBJ1-4 TRBV27 many CASSHGGATNEKLFF TGTGCCAGCAGTCACGGCGGCGCAACTAATGAAAAACTGTTTTTT
NA TRBJ2-3 TRBV7-2 NA CASSYGGGRDTQYF TGTGCCAGCAGCTACGGTGGGGGGCGAGATACGCAGTATTTT
TRBD2 TRBJ2-3 TRBV7-9 few CASSLRGRAEADTQYF TGTGCCAGCAGCTTACGCGGGAGGGCCGAAGCAGATACGCAGTATTTT
NA TRBJ1-2 TRBV30 few CAYRAAKQGLYGYTF TGTGCCTACCGTGCCGCCAAACAGGGTCTCTATGGCTACACCTTC
TRBD2 TRBJ2-1 TRBV28 few CAISRREEYNEQFF TGTGCCATCTCGCGGCGGGAGGAGTACAATGAGCAGTTCTTC
NA TRBJ1-6 TRBV6-1 few CASSEEAPRPNSPLHF TGTGCCAGCAGTGAAGAAGCACCGCGGCCCAATTCACCCCTCCACTTT
NA TRBJ1-5 TRBV30 NA CAWEAGGNQPQHF TGTGCCTGGGAGGCGGGGGGCAATCAGCCCCAGCATTTT
NA TRBJ2-7 TRBV29-1 NA CSVGQATSYEQYF TGCAGCGTTGGACAGGCGACCTCCTACGAGCAGTACTTC
NA TRBJ2-4 TRBV11-2 few CASSLIKGKNIQYF TGTGCCAGCAGCCTGATCAAGGGCAAAAACATTCAGTACTTC
NA TRBJ2-1 TRBV5-1 many CASSLGGISYNEQFF TGCGCCAGCAGCTTGGGAGGAATCTCCTACAATGAGCAGTTCTTC
NA TRBJ1-5 TRBV12-3/TRBV12-4 NA CASRRGPYSNQPQHF TGTGCCAGCCGGCGGGGGCCTTATAGCAATCAGCCCCAGCATTTT
NA TRBJ2-3 TRBV5-5 many CASSLGASTDTQYF TGTGCCAGCAGCTTGGGGGCTAGCACAGATACGCAGTATTTT
NA TRBJ2-1 TRBV15 NA CATSGRGSNEQFF TGTGCCACCAGTGGCAGAGGGAGCAATGAGCAGTTCTTC
NA TRBJ2-5 TRBV3-1 NA CASSQDRGPIEETQYF TGTGCCAGCAGCCAAGATCGGGGACCCATAGAAGAGACCCAGTACTTC
NA TRBJ1-6 TRBV20-1 NA CSARVGGPTNSPLHF TGCAGTGCTAGAGTAGGCGGACCTACTAATTCACCCCTCCACTTT
NA TRBJ2-7 TRBV10-1 NA CASSEEARLRDDSYEQYF TGCGCCAGCAGTGAAGAAGCGAGGTTGCGGGACGACTCCTACGAGCAGTACTTC